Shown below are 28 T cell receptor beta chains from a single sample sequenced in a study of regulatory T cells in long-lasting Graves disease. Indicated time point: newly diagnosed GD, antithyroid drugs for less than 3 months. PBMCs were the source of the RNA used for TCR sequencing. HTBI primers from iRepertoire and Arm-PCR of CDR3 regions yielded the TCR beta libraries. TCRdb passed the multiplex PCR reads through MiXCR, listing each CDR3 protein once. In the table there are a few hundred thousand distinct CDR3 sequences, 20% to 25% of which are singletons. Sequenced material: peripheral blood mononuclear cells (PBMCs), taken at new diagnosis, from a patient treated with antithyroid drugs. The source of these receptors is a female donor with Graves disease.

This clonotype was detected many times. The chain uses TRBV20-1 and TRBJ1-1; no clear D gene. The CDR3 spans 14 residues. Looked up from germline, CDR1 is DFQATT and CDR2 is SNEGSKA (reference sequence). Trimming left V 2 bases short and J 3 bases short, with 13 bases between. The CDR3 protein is CSARQLEWDTEAFF. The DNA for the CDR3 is TGCAGTGCTAGACAGCTGGAGTGGGACACTGAAGCTTTCTTT.

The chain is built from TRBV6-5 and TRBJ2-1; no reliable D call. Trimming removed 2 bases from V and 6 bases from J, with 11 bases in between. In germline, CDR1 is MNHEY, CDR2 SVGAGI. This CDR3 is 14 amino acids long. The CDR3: CASSYTSYTNEQFF. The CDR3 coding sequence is TGTGCCAGCAGTTACACATCTTATACCAATGAGCAGTTCTTC.

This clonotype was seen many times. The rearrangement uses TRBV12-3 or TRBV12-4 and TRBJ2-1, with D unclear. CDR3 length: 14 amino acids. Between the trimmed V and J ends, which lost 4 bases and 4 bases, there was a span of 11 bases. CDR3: CASSSADWYNEQFF. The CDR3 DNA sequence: TGTGCCAGCAGTTCCGCTGACTGGTACAATGAGCAGTTCTTC.

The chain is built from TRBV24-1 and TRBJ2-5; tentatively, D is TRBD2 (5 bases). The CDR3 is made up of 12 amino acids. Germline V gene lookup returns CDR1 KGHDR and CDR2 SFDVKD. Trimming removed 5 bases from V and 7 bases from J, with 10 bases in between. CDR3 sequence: CATSGPAGTQYF. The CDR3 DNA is TGTGCCACCAGTGGCCCGGCGGGGACCCAGTACTTC.

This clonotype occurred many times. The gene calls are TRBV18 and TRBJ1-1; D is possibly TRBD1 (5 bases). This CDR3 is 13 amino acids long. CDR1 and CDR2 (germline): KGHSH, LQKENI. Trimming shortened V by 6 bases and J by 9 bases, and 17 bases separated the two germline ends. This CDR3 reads CASSLSGRDQAFF. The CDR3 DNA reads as TGTGCCAGCTCCCTCTCGGGAAGGGACCAAGCTTTCTTT.

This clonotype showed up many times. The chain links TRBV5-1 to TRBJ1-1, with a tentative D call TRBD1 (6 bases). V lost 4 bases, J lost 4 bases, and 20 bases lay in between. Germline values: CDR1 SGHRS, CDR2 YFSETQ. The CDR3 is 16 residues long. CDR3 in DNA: TGCGCCAGCAGCCCCGGCGGTCGGCAGGGGTCCACTGAAGCTTTCTTT. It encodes CASSPGGRQGSTEAFF.

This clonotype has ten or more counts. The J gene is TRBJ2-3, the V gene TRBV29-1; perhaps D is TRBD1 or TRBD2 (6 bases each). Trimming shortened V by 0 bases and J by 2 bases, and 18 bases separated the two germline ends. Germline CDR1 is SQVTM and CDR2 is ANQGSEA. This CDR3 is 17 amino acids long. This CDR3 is CSVEDQTDGGPTDTQYF. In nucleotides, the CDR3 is TGCAGCGTTGAAGATCAAACCGACGGGGGCCCCACAGATACGCAGTATTTT.

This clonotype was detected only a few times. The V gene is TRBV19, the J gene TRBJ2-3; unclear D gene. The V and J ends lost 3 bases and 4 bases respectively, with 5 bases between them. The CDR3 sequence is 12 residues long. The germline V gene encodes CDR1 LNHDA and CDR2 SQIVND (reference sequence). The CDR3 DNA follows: TGTGCCAGTAGTATCCTCCCAGATACGCAGTATTTT. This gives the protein CASSILPDTQYF.

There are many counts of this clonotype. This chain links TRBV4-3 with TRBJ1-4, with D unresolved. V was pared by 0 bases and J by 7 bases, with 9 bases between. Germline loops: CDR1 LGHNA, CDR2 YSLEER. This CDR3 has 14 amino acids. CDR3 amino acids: CASSQDGRAEKLFF. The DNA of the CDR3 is TGCGCCAGCAGCCAAGATGGAAGGGCTGAAAAACTGTTTTTT.

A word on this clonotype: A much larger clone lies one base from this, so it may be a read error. CDR3 protein: CASSRRPLARGYTF. The CDR3 DNA reads as TGCGCCAGCAGCCGAAGACCTCTGGCCCGGGGCTACACCTTC. The V call is TRBV4-3, the J call TRBJ1-2; D is unresolved. V was clipped by 4 bases and J by 8 bases, with 17 bases between them. CDR3 length: 14 residues. Germline V gene data show CDR1 as LGHNA and CDR2 as YSLEER.

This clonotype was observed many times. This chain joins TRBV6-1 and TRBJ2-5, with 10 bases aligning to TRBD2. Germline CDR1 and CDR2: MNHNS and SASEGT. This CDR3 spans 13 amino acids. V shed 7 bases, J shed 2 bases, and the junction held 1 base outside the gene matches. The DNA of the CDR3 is TGTGCCAGCAAACTAGCGGGGCAAGAGACCCAGTACTTC. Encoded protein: CASKLAGQETQYF.

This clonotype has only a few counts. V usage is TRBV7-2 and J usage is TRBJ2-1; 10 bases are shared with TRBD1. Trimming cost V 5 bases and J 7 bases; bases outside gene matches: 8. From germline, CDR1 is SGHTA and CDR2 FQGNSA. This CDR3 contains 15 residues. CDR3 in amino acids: CASSLPGQGRNEQFF. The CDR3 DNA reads TGTGCCAGCAGCCTTCCGGGACAGGGGAGGAATGAGCAGTTCTTC.

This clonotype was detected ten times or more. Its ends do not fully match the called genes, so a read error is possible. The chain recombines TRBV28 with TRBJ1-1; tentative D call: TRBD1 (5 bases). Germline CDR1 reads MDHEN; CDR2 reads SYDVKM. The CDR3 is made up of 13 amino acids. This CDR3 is CASRGRRNTKAFF. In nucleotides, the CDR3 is TGTGCCAGCAGGGGACGGAGAAACACTAAAGCTTTCTTT.

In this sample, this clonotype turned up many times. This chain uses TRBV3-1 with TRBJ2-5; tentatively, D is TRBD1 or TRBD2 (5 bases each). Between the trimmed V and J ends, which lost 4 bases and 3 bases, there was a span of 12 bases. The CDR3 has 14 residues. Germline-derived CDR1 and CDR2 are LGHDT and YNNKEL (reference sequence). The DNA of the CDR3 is TGTGCCAGCAGCCTCGCCGGGACCGAAGAGACCCAGTACTTC. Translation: CASSLAGTEETQYF.

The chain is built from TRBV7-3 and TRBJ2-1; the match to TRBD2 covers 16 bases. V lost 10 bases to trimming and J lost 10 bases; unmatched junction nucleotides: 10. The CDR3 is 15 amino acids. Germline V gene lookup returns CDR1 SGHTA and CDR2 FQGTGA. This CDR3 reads CATYSGLAGGGEQFF. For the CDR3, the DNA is TGTGCCACCTATTCGGGACTAGCGGGGGGGGGCGAGCAGTTCTTC.

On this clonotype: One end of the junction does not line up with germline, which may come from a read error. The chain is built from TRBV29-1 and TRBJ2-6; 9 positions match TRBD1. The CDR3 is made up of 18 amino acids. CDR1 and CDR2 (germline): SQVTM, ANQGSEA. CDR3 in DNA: TGCAGCGTTGAATTTCTCGGACAGGGGCGATCTGGGGCCAACGTCCCGACTTTC. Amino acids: CSVEFLGQGRSGANVPTF.

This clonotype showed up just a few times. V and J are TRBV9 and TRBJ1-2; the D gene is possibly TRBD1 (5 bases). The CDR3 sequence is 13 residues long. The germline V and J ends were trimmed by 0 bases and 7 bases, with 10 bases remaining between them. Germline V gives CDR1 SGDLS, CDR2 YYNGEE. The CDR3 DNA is TGTGCCAGCAGCGTAGAAGGGGCGGGTGGCTACACCTTC. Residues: CASSVEGAGGYTF.

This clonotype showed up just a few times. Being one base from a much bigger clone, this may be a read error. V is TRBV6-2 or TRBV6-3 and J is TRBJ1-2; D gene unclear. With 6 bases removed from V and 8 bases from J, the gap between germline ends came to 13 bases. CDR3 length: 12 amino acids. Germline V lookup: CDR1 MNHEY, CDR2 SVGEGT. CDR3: CASRSVMAGYTF. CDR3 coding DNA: TGTGCCAGCAGATCCGTCATGGCGGGCTACACCTTC.

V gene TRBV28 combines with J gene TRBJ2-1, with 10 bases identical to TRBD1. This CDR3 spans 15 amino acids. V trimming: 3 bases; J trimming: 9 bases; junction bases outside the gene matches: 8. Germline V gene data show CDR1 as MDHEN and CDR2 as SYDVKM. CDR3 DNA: TGTGCCAGCAGTTTCCCGGGACAGGGGTACGGTGAGCAGTTCTTC. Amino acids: CASSFPGQGYGEQFF.

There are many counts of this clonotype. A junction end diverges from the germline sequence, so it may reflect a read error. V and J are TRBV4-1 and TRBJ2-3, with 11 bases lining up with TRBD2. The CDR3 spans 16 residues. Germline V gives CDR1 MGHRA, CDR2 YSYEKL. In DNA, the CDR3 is TGTGCCAGCAGCCAAGAACTAGCGGGGGGCACAGATACGCAGTATTTT. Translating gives CASSQELAGGTDTQYF.

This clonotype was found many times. CDR3 sequence (DNA): TGTGCCAGCAGTTCCCGCCCAAATGAGCAGTTCTTC. Protein product: CASSSRPNEQFF. The J gene is TRBJ2-1, the V gene TRBV6-9; no clear D gene. Trimming removed 4 bases at V and 7 bases at J, with 8 bases between. This CDR3 comprises 12 residues. Germline CDR1 and CDR2: MNHGY and SVAAGI.

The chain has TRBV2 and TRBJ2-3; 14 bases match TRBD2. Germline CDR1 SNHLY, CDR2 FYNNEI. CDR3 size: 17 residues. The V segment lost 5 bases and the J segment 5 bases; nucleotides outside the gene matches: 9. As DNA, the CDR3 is TGTGCCAGCAGTCTTCAGGGACTAGCGGGAGTGGTAGATACGCAGTATTTT. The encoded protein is CASSLQGLAGVVDTQYF.

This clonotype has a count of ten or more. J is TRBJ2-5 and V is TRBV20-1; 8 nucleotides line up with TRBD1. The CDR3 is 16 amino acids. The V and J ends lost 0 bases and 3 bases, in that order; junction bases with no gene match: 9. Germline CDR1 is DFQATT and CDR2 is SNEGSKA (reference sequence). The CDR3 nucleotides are TGCAGTGCTAGAGATTCGTTGAGGGACAGGAAAGAGACCCAGTACTTC. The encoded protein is CSARDSLRDRKETQYF.

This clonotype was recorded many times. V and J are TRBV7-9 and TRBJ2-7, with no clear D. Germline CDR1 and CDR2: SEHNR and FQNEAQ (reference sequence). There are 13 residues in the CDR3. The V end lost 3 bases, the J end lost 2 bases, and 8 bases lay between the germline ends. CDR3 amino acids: CASSLDAAYEQYF. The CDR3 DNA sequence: TGTGCCAGCAGCTTGGACGCAGCCTACGAGCAGTACTTC.

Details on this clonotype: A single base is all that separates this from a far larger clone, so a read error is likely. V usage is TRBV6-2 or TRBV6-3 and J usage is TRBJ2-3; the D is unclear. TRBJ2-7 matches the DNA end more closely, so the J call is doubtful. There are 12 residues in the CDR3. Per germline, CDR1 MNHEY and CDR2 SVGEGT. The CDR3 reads CASSLKDHGQYF. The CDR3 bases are TGTGCCAGCAGTCTCAAGGACCACGGGCAGTACTTC.

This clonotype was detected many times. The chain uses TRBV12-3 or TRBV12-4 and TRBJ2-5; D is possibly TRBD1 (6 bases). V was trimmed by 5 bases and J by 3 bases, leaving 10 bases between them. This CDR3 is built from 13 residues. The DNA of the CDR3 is TGTGCCAGCAGTCCGCAGGGGAAAGAGACCCAGTACTTC. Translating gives CASSPQGKETQYF.

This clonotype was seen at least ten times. The CDR3 protein is CASSLEQWNEKLFF. Here the CDR3 DNA reads TGTGCCAGCAGCTTAGAACAGTGGAATGAAAAACTGTTTTTT. The chain recombines TRBV7-9 with TRBJ1-4; unclear D gene. The CDR3 extends over 14 amino acids. In germline, CDR1 is SEHNR, CDR2 FQNEAQ (reference sequence). The ends were cut back, 1 base at V and 5 bases at J, with 8 bases in the middle.

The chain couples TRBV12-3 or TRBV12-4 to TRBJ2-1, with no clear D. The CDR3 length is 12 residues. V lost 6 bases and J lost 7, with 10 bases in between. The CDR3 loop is CASRILWNEQFF. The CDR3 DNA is TGTGCCAGCAGGATCTTATGGAATGAGCAGTTCTTC.